The clone carrying this TCR beta chain has a handful of counts. These data come from a study of regulatory T cells in long-lasting Graves disease. Time point meaning: newly diagnosed GD, antithyroid drugs for less than 3 months. Isolated PBMC RNA provided the starting material for the TCR library. This CDR3 spans 16 amino acids. CDR1 is SGHAT and CDR2 is FQNNGV in the germline V gene. J was trimmed by 2 bases and V by 3 bases; bases with no gene match: 3. Construction of TCR beta libraries relied on iRepertoire HTBI primers and on Arm-PCR targeting CDR3 regions. From the multiplex PCR reads, TCRdb called clonotypes with MiXCR, one entry per CDR3 protein. This table has under 500,000 distinct CDR3 sequences, 16% appearing once. These data also featured in a second study, about T cells in Graves' hyperthyroidism and ophthalmopathy. From that second work: RT-PCR in the first round (using the HTBI primer set) targeted the TCR CDR3.

The TCR comes from a woman in her twenties or thirties with Graves disease. The sequenced sample was peripheral blood mononuclear cells (PBMCs), obtained at new diagnosis, from a patient treated with antithyroid drugs. This rearrangement joins TRBV11-2 to TRBJ2-7, with 14 bases lining up with TRBD2. The CDR3 DNA sequence: TGTGCCAGCAGCTTCGGGACTAGCGGGAGCCCCTACGAGCAGTACTTC. It translates to CASSFGTSGSPYEQYF.